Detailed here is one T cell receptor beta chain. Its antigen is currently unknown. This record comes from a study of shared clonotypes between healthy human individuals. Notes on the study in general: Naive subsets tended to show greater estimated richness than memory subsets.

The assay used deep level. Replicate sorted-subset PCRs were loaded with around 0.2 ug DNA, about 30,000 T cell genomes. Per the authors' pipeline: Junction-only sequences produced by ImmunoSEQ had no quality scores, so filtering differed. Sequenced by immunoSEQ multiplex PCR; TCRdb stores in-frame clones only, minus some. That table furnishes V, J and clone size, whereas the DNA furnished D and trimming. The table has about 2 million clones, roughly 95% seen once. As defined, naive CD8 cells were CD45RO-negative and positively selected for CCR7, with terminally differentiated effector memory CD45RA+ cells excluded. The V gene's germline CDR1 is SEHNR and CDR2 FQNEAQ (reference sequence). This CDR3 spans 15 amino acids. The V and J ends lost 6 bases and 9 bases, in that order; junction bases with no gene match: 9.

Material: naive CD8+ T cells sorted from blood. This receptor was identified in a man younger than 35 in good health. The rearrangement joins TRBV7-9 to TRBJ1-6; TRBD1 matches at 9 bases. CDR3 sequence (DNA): TGTGCCAGCAGGACAACAGGGGGCGTAGGTTCACCCCTCCACTTT. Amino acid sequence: CASRTTGGVGSPLHF.